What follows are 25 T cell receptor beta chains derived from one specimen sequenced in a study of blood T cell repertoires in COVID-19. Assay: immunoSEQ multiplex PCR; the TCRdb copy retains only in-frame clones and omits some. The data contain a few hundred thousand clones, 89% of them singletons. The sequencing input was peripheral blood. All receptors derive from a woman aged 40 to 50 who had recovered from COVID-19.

The CDR3 region has the DNA TGTGCCAGCAGCCTCCATGACAGTATTGGAGATACGCAGTATTTT. Its protein is CASSLHDSIGDTQYF. The chain joins TRBV11-3 to TRBJ2-3; TRBD1 might be the D (5 bases). This CDR3 region has 15 residues. Deletions cut 5 bases from V and 5 bases from J, with 17 bases between. CDR1 is SGHNT and CDR2 is YENEEA in the germline V gene.

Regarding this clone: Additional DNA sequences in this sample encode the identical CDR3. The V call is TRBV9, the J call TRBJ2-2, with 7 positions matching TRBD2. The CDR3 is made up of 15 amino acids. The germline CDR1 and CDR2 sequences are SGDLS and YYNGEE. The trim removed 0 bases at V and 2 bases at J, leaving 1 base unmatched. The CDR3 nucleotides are TGTGCCAGCAGCGTAGGCGGGAGAAACACCGGGGAGCTGTTTTTT. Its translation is CASSVGGRNTGELFF.

CDR3 sequence reads: CASSLEPIPGSPLHF. In DNA, the CDR3 is TGCGCCAGCAGCTTGGAACCGATACCGGGGTCACCCCTCCACTTT. The rearrangement links TRBV5-1 to TRBJ1-6, with D unclear. The V gene's germline CDR1 is SGHRS and CDR2 YFSETQ. CDR3 length: 15 residues. V lost 0 bases and J lost 10, with 14 bases in between.

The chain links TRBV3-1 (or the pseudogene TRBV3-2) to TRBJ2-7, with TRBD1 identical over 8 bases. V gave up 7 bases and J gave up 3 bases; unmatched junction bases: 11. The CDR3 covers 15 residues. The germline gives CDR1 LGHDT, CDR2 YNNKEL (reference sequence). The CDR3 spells CASTVDQGANYEQYF. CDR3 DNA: TGTGCCAGCACGGTAGACCAGGGGGCAAACTACGAGCAGTACTTC.

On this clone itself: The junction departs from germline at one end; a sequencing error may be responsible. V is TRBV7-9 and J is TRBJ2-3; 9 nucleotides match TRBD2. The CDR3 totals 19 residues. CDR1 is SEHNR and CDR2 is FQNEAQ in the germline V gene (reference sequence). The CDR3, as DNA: TGTGCCAGCAGCTTATCTATGGGAGTCAGCGGGAGGACCACAAATACGCAGTATTTT. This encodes CASSLSMGVSGRTTNTQYF.

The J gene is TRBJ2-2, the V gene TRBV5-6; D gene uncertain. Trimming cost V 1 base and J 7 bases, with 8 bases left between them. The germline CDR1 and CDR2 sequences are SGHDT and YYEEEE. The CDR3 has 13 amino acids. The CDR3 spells CASSLIVNGELFF. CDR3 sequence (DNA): TGTGCCAGCAGCTTGATCGTAAACGGGGAGCTGTTTTTT.

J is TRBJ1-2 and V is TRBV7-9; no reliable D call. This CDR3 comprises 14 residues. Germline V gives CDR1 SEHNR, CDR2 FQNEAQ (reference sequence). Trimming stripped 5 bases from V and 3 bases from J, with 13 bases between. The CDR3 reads CASSDTGKDYGYTF. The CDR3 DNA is TGTGCCAGCAGCGACACGGGGAAAGACTATGGCTACACCTTC. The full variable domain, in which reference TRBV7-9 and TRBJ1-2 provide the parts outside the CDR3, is DTGVSQNPRHKITKRGQNVTFRCDPISEHNRLYWYRQTLGQGPEFLTYFQNEAQLEKSRLLSDRFSAERPKGSFSTLEIQRTEQGDSAMYLCASSDTGKDYGYTFGSGTRLTVV.

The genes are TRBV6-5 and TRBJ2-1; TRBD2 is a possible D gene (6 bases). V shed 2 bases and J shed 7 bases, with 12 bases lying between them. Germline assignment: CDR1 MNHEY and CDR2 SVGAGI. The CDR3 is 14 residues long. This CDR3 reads CASSYRPEGNEQFF. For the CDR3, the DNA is TGTGCCAGCAGTTACCGCCCGGAGGGTAATGAGCAGTTCTTC.

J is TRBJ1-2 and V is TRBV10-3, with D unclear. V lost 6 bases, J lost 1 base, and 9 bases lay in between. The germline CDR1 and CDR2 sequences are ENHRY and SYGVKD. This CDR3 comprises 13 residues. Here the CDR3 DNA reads TGTGCCATCAGGGGAGCGGTTAACTATGGCTACACCTTC. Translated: CAIRGAVNYGYTF.

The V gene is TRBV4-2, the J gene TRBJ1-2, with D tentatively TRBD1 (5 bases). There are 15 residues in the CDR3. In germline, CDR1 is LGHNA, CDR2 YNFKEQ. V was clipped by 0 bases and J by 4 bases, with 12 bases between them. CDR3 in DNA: TGTGCCAGCAGCCAAGAGGGGGGGACCCGCTATGGCTACACCTTC. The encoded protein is CASSQEGGTRYGYTF.

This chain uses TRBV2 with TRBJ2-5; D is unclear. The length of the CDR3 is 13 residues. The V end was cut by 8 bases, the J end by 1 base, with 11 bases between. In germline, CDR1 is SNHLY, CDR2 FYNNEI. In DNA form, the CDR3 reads TGTGCCAGCTCTTTCCGGTTCCAAGAGACCCAGTACTTC. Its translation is CASSFRFQETQYF.

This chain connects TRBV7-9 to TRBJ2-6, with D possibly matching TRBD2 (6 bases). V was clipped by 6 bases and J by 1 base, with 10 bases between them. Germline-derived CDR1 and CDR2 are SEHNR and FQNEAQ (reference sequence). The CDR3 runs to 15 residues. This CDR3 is CASRGTGSGANVLTF. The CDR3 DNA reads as TGTGCCAGCAGGGGGACTGGTTCTGGGGCCAACGTCCTGACTTTC.

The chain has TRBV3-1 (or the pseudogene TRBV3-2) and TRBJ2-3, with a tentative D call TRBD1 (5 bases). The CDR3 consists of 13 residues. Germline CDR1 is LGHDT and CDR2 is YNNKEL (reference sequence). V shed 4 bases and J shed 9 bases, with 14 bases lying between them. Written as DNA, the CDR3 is TGTGCCAGCAGCCCCTATGGGGCAGCGACGCAGTATTTT. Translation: CASSPYGAATQYF.

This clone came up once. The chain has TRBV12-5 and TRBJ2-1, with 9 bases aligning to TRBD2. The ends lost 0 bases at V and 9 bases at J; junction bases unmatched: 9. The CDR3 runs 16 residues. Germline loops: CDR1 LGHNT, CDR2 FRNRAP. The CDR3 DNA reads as TGTGCTAGTGGTTTGGTACGTGGTAGCGGGAGTCGTGAGCAGTTCTTC. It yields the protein CASGLVRGSGSREQFF.

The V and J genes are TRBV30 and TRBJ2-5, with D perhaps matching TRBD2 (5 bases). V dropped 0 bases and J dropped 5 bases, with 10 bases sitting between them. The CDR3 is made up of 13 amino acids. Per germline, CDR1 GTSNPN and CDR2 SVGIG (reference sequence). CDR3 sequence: CAWSVGAAETQYF. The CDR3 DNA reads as TGTGCCTGGAGTGTAGGAGCGGCGGAGACCCAGTACTTC.

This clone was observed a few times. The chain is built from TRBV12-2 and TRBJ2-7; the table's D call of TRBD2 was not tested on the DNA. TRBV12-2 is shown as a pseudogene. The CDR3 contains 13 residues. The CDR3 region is CASRHFSGNEQYV. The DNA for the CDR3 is TGTGCAAGTCGCCATTTCTCGGGGAACGAGCAGTACGTC.

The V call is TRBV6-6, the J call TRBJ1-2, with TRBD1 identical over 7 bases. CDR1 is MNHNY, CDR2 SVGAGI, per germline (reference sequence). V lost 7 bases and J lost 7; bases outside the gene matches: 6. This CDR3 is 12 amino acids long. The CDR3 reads CASTSTGFGYTF. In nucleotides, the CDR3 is TGTGCCAGCACCTCGACAGGGTTTGGCTACACCTTC.

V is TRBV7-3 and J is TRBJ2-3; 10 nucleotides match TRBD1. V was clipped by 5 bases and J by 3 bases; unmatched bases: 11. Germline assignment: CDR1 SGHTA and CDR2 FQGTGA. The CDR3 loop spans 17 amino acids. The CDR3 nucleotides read TGTGCCAGCAGCCCCTCAGCAGACAGGGGGCGGACAGATACGCAGTATTTT. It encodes CASSPSADRGRTDTQYF.

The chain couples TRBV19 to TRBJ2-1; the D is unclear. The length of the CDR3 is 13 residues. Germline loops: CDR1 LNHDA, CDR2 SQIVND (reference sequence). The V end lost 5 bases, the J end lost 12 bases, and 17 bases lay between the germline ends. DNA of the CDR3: TGTGCCAGTAGTTTCTCCATGCCGGCAGGGCAGTTCTTC. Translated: CASSFSMPAGQFF.

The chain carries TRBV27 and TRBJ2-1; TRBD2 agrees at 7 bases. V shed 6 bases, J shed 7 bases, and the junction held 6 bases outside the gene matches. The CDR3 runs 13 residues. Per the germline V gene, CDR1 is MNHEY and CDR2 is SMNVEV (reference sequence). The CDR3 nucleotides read TGTGCCAGCAGACAGATGGGACTAAATGAGCAGTTCTTC. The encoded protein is CASRQMGLNEQFF.

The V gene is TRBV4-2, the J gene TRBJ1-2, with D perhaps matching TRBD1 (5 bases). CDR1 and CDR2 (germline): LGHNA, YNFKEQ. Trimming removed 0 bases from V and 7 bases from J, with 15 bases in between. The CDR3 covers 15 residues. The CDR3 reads CASSQDHEGARGYTF. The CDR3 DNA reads TGTGCCAGCAGCCAAGATCACGAAGGGGCGCGTGGCTACACCTTC.

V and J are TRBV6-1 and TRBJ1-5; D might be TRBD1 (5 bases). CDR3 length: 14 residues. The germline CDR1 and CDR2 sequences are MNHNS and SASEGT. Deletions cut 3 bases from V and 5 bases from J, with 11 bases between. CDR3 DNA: TGTGCCAGCAGTGATCGCAGGGTTTATCAGCCCCAGCATTTT. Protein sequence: CASSDRRVYQPQHF.

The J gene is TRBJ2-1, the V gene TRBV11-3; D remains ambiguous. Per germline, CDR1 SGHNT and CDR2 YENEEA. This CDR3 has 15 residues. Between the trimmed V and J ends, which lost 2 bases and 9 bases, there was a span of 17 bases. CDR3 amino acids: CASSLMSPSRSEQFF. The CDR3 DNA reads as TGTGCCAGCAGCTTAATGTCACCCTCGCGTAGTGAGCAGTTCTTC.

CDR3 residues: CASSTWDTRMMGYTF. The CDR3 region has the DNA TGTGCCAGTAGTACTTGGGACACCCGAATGATGGGCTACACCTTC. The chain is built from TRBV19 and TRBJ1-2; D possibly corresponds to TRBD1 (6 bases). Germline lookup yields CDR1 LNHDA and CDR2 SQIVND (reference sequence). The CDR3 is 15 residues long. V was clipped by 4 bases and J by 8 bases, with 20 bases between them.

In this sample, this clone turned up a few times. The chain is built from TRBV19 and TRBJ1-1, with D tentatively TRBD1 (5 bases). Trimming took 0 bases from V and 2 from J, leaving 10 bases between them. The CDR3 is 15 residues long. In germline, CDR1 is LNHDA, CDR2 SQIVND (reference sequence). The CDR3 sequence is CASSIDTRANTEAFF. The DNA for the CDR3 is TGTGCCAGTAGTATAGACACCAGGGCCAACACTGAAGCTTTCTTT.